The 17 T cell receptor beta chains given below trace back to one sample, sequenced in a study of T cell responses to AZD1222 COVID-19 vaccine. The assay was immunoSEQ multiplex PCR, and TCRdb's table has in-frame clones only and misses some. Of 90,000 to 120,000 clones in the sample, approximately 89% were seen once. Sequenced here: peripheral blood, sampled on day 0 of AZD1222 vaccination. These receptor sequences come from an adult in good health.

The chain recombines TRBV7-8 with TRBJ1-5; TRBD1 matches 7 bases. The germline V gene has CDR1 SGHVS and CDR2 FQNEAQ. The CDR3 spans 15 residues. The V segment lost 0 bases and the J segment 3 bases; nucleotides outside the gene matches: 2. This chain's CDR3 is CASSLAGQANQPQHF. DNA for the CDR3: TGTGCCAGCAGCTTAGCCGGACAGGCCAATCAGCCCCAGCATTTT.

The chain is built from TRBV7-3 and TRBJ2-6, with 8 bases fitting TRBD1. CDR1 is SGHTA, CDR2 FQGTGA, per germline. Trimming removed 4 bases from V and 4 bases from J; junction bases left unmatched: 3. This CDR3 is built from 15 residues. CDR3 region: CASSSTGDGANVLTF. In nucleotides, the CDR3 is TGTGCCAGCAGCTCGACAGGGGACGGGGCCAACGTCCTGACTTTC.

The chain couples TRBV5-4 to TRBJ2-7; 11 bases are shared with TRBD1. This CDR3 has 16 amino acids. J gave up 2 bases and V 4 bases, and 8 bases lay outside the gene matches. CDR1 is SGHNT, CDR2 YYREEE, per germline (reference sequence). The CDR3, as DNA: TGTGCCAGCAGCCCACGGGGACAGGGGGGACCCTACGAGCAGTACTTC. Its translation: CASSPRGQGGPYEQYF.

In DNA, the CDR3 is TGTGCCATGAGGGGGGGTAGCTCCTACAATGAGCAGTTCTTC. This codes for CAMRGGSSYNEQFF. The chain recombines TRBV2 with TRBJ2-1, with D perhaps TRBD2 (7 bases). Germline assignment: CDR1 SNHLY and CDR2 FYNNEI. V dropped 10 bases and J dropped 0 bases, with 13 bases sitting between them. CDR3 length equals 14 residues.

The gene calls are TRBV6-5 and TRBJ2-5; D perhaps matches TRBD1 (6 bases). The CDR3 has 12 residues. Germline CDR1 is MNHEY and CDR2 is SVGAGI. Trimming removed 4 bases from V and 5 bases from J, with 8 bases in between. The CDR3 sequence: CASSSGVETQYF. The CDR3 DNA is TGTGCCAGCAGTTCAGGGGTGGAGACCCAGTACTTC.

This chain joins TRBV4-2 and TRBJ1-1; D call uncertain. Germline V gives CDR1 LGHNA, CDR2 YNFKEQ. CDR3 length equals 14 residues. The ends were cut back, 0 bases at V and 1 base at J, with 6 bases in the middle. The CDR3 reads CASSQDLENTEAFF. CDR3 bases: TGTGCCAGCAGCCAAGATTTAGAGAACACTGAAGCTTTCTTT.

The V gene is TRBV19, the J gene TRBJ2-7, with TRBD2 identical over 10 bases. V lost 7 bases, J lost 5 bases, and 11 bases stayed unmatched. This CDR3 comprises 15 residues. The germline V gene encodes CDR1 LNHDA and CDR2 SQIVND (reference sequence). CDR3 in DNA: TGTGCCAGTACCTCCTCAAGCGGGGGGGCCCACGAGCAGTACTTC. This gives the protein CASTSSSGGAHEQYF.

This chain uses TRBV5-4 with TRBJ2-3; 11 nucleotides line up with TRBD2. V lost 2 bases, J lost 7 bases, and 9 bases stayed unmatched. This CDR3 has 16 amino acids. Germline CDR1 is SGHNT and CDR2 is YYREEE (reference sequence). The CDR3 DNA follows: TGTGCCAGCAGCTTATCTTTAGCGGGGGGGCAGAATACGCAGTATTTT. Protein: CASSLSLAGGQNTQYF.

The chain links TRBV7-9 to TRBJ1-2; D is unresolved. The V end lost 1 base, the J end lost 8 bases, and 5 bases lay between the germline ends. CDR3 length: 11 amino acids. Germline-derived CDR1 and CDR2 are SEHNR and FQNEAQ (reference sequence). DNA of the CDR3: TGTGCCAGCAGCTTAGAGAGGGGCTACACCTTC. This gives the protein CASSLERGYTF.

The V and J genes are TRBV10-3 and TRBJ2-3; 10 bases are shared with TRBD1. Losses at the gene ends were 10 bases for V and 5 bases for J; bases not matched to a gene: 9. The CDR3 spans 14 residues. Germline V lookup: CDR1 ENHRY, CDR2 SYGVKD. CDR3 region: CATQPGQGIDTQYF. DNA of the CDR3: TGTGCCACACAGCCGGGACAGGGGATAGATACGCAGTATTTT.

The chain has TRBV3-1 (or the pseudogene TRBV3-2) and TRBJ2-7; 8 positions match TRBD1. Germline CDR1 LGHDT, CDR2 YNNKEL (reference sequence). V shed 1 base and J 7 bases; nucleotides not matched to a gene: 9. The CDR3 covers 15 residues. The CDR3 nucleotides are TGTGCCAGCAGCCAAGGGAACAGGGGGAGTGGGGAGCAGTACTTC. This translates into CASSQGNRGSGEQYF.

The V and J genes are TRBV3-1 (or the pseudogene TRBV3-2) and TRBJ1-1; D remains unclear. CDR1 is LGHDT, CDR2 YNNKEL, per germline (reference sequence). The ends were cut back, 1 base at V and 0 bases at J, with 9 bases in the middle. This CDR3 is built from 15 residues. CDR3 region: CASSQVAGMNTEAFF. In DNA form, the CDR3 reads TGTGCCAGCAGCCAAGTAGCCGGGATGAACACTGAAGCTTTCTTT.

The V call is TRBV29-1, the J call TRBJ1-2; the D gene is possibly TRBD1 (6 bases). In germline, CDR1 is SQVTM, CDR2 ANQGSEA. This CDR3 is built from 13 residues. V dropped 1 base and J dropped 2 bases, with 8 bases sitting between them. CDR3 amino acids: CSVEGTANYGYTF. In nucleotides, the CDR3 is TGCAGCGTTGAAGGGACAGCGAACTATGGCTACACCTTC.

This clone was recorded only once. This CDR3 is CASSLWLNTEAFF. The CDR3 DNA reads as TGTGCCAGCAGCTTATGGTTGAACACTGAAGCTTTCTTT. The V call is TRBV11-2, the J call TRBJ1-1; no clear D gene. The CDR3 contains 13 residues. V gave up 2 bases and J gave up 0 bases, with 4 bases separating them. Germline-derived CDR1 and CDR2 are SGHAT and FQNNGV.

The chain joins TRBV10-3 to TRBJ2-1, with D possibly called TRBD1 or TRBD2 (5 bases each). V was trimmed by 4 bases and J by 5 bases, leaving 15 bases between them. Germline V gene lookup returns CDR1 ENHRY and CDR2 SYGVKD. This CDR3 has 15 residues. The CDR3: CAISGQTTGHNEQFF. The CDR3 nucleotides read TGTGCCATCAGTGGACAGACGACGGGACACAATGAGCAGTTCTTC.

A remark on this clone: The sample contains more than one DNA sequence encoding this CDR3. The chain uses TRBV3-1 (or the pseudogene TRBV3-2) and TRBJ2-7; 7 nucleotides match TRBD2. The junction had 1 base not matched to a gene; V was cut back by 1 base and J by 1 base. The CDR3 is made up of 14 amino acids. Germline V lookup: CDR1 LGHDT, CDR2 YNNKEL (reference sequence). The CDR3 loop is CASSQVGGSYEQYF. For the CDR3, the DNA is TGTGCCAGCAGCCAAGTCGGGGGGTCCTACGAGCAGTACTTC.

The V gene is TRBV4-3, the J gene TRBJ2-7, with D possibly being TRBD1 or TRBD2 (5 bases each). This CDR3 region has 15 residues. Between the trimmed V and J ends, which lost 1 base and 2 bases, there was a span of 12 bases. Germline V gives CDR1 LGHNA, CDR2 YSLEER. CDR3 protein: CASSQARGSTYEQYF. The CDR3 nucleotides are TGCGCCAGCAGCCAAGCGAGGGGCTCCACCTACGAGCAGTACTTC.